This T cell receptor (beta chain) was observed in a study of OX40 agonist ivuxolimab in advanced cancers. Sequencing was performed with immunoSEQ multiplex PCR; in TCRdb, only in-frame clones are kept and a portion is missing. The repertoire holds roughly 67,000 clones, over 80% seen once, with roughly 4.2% in the top ten. V lost 5 bases, J lost 2 bases, and 16 bases lay in between. The CDR3 runs to 15 residues. From germline, CDR1 is LNHDA and CDR2 SQIVND (reference sequence). The TCR sequence derives from an adult with an advanced solid tumor such as melanoma, head and neck, liver or kidney cancer. Sequences were derived from CD4+ or CD8+ T cells sorted from blood, sampled in a trial of the OX40 agonist ivuxolimab. The rearrangement links TRBV19 to TRBJ2-7; D unclear. The CDR3 bases are TGTGCCAGTAGTGAGTTAGGCGCGAGAACCTACGAGCAGTACTTC. This codes for CASSELGARTYEQYF.